This T cell receptor beta chain was found in a study of read filtering for tumor transcriptome and immune sequencing. The library was built from roughly 400 ng RNA with molecular barcoded adaptors for alpha/delta and beta/gamma chains. MiXCR, run by TCRdb on the reads, gives a single entry per CDR3 protein. The sample has approximately 40,000 distinct CDR3 sequences; roughly an eighth are singletons. There are many counts of this clonotype. V trimming: 5 bases; J trimming: 4 bases; junction bases outside the gene matches: 7. The CDR3 has 16 amino acids. Germline V gene sequence: CDR1 SGHTA, CDR2 FQGTGA.

The sequencing input was a population of CD138-negative cells sorted from bone marrow. This TCR derives from a donor over 35 with multiple myeloma. The chain joins TRBV7-3 to TRBJ2-1, with TRBD2 matching 11 bases. The CDR3 DNA reads TGTGCCAGCAGCCCGGACGGGACTAGCGGATACAATGAGCAGTTCTTC. It yields the protein CASSPDGTSGYNEQFF.